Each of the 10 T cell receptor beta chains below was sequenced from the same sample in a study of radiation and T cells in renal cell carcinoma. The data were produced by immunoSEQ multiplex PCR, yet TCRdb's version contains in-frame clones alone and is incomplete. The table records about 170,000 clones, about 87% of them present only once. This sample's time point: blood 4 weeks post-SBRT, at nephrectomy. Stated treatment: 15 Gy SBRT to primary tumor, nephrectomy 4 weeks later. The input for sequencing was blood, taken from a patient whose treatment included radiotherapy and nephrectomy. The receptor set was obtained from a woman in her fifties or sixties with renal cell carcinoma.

Here the CDR3 DNA reads TGTGCCTGGAGTCCTAGCGGGGGACCCGGTAAGCAGTTCTTC. The encoded protein is CAWSPSGGPGKQFF. The J gene is TRBJ2-1, the V gene TRBV30, with TRBD2 matching over 10 bases. The CDR3 is 14 amino acids. After removal of 2 bases from V and 11 bases from J, the junction contained 9 bases not matched to a gene. Germline V gene lookup returns CDR1 GTSNPN and CDR2 SVGIG (reference sequence).

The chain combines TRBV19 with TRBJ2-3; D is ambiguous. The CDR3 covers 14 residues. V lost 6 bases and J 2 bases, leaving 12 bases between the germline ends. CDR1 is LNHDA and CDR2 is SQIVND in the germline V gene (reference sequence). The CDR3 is CASRARLFTDTQYF. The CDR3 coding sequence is TGTGCCAGTAGAGCCCGGCTTTTCACAGATACGCAGTATTTT.

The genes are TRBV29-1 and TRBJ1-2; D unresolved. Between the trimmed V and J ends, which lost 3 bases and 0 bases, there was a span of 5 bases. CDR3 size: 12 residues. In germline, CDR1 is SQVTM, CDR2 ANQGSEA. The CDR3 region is CSVESANYGYTF. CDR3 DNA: TGCAGCGTTGAGTCGGCTAACTATGGCTACACCTTC.

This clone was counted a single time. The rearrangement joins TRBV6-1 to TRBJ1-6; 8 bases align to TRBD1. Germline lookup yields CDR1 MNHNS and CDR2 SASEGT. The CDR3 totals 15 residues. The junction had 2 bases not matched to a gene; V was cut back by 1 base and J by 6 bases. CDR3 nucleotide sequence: TGTGCCAGCAGTGAAGGACAGGGGTTTAATTCACCCCTCCACTTT. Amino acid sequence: CASSEGQGFNSPLHF.

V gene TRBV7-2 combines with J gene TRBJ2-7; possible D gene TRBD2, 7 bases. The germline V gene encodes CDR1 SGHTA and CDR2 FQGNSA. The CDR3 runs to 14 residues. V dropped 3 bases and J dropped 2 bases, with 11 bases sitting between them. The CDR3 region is CASSLAGATYEQYF. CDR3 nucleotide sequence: TGTGCCAGCAGCTTGGCGGGGGCAACCTACGAGCAGTACTTC.

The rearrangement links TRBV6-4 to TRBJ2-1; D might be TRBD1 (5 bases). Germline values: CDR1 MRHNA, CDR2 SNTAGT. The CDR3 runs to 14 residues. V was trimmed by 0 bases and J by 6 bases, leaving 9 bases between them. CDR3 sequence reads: CASSDSYDSNEQFF. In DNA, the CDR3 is TGTGCCAGCAGTGACTCGTATGACAGCAATGAGCAGTTCTTC.

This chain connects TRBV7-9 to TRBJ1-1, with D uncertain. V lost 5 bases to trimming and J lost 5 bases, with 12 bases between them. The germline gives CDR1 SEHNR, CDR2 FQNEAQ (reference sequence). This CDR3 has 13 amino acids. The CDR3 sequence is CASSPPRITEAFF. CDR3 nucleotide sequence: TGTGCCAGCAGCCCCCCCAGAATTACTGAAGCTTTCTTT.

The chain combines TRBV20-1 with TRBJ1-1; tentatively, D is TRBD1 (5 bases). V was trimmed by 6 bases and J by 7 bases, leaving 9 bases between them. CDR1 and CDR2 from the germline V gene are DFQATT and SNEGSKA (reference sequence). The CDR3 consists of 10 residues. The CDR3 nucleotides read TGCAGTGCAGGGACCAATGAAGCTTTCTTT. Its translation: CSAGTNEAFF.

CDR3 sequence (DNA): TGTGCCAGCAGCGGAGAGACTACGGGACAGGGAAGAGAAGGCTACACCTTC. Its protein product is CASSGETTGQGREGYTF. The V gene is TRBV7-9, the J gene TRBJ1-2, with TRBD1 identical over 9 bases. Germline V CDR1 and CDR2: SEHNR, FQNEAQ (reference sequence). The CDR3 length is 17 residues. V was pared by 5 bases and J by 8 bases, with 18 bases of the junction left unmatched.

The CDR3 DNA reads as TGTGCCAGCAGCTCCTGGAATCAGGGGGCCGAGAATCAGCCCCAGCATTTT. Its protein is CASSSWNQGAENQPQHF. The V and J genes are TRBV7-8 and TRBJ1-5; TRBD1 matches at 8 bases. From germline, CDR1 is SGHVS and CDR2 FQNEAQ. The ends lost 4 bases at V and 4 bases at J; junction bases unmatched: 12. This CDR3 is 17 amino acids long.